Listed below are T cell receptor beta chains from one sample, sequenced in a study of Ad26.COV2.S vaccination and SARS-CoV-2 variants. The data were produced by immunoSEQ multiplex PCR, yet TCRdb's version contains in-frame clones alone and is incomplete. The table has about 350,000 clones, 86% seen once. The sequencing here drew on peripheral blood, taken in a trial of Ad26.COV2.S vaccine versus placebo. The receptors were gathered from a person aged 18-65 years who received the Ad26.COV2.S COVID-19 vaccine or a placebo. Each CDR3 is given with its conserved first and last residue. The D gene is left open where the match is weak. Where a row states a size, it is once, few, many or the class of an expanded clone; other rows omit it.

.	TRBV5-4	TRBD2	TRBJ2-1	CASTAGGADEQFF	TGTGCCAGCACAGCGGGGGGAGCGGATGAGCAGTTCTTC
once	TRBV25-1	.	TRBJ1-2	CASSEYSGKYGYTF	TGTGCCAGCAGTGAATATTCAGGGAAATATGGCTACACCTTC
.	TRBV7-2	TRBD1	TRBJ2-7	CASSLLGGGSYEQYF	TGTGCCAGCAGCTTACTAGGGGGCGGATCCTACGAGCAGTACTTC
.	TRBV7-9	.	TRBJ1-4	CASRRDGPNEKLFF	TGTGCCAGCAGACGGGACGGCCCTAATGAAAAACTGTTTTTT
.	TRBV7-9	.	TRBJ2-3	CASSVDRSTDTQYF	TGTGCCAGCAGCGTAGACAGGAGCACAGATACGCAGTATTTT
.	TRBV6-4	TRBD2	TRBJ2-1	CASSEQLAGGLNEQFF	TGTGCCAGCAGTGAACAACTAGCGGGGGGACTCAATGAGCAGTTCTTC
.	TRBV28	.	TRBJ1-1	CASSPSGNGNTEAFF	TGTGCCAGCAGTCCCTCAGGGAACGGGAACACTGAAGCTTTCTTT
.	TRBV12-3/TRBV12-4	TRBD1	TRBJ1-2	CASSLGQDGYTF	TGTGCCAGCAGCTTAGGACAGGATGGCTACACCTTC
few	TRBV11-2	TRBD1	TRBJ2-1	CASSLGTGVSYNEQFF	TGTGCCAGCAGCTTAGGAACAGGGGTATCCTACAATGAGCAGTTCTTC
.	TRBV18	TRBD2	TRBJ2-5	CASSPPSGGTVAQYF	TGTGCCAGCTCACCACCGTCGGGGGGTACGGTGGCCCAGTACTTC
.	TRBV6-2/TRBV6-3	.	TRBJ1-5	CASSYGQISNQPQHF	TGTGCCAGCAGTTACGGCCAGATTAGCAATCAGCCCCAGCATTTT
.	TRBV30	.	TRBJ2-3	CAWSVGDTQYF	TGTGCCTGGAGTGTAGGAGATACGCAGTATTTT
.	TRBV7-3	.	TRBJ2-3	CASSLTSGGAGTDTQYF	TGTGCCAGCAGCTTAACATCGGGCGGGGCCGGCACAGATACGCAGTATTTT
.	TRBV20-1	.	TRBJ2-6	CSASTGANVLTF	TGCAGTGCTAGTACTGGGGCCAACGTCCTGACTTTC
.	TRBV7-3	.	TRBJ2-3	CASSLLRPAGKRGTDTQYF	TGTGCCAGCAGCTTGTTGAGGCCCGCGGGCAAACGTGGCACAGATACGCAGTATTTT
.	TRBV18	.	TRBJ2-7	CASSPGAGTYEQYF	TGTGCCAGCTCACCGGGAGCCGGGACCTACGAGCAGTACTTC
.	TRBV5-1	.	TRBJ2-2	CASRQVLSTGELFF	TGCGCCAGCCGTCAGGTGCTGAGCACCGGGGAGCTGTTTTTT
.	TRBV25-1	TRBD1	TRBJ2-3	CASSGQGTLFTDTQYF	TGTGCCAGCAGTGGACAGGGGACTCTCTTCACAGATACGCAGTATTTT
.	TRBV30	.	TRBJ2-6	CAWTQAGRSSGANVLTF	TGTGCCTGGACCCAGGCAGGGCGAAGCTCTGGGGCCAACGTCCTGACTTTC
.	TRBV19	.	TRBJ1-2	CASSFTGSYGYTF	TGTGCCAGTAGCTTTACCGGGTCCTATGGCTACACCTTC
.	TRBV7-2	.	TRBJ2-5	CASSLAASQETQYF	TGTGCCAGCAGCTTAGCAGCATCCCAAGAGACCCAGTACTTC
.	TRBV24-1	.	TRBJ2-3	CATQPQYTQYF	TGTGCCACCCAGCCGCAGTATACGCAGTATTTT
once	TRBV11-2	.	TRBJ1-1	CASSLAEGNTEAFF	TGTGCCAGCAGCTTAGCGGAGGGGAACACTGAAGCTTTCTTT
once	TRBV24-1	.	TRBJ2-1	CATSVGGGSISNEQFF	TGTGCCACCAGTGTCGGGGGCGGGAGTATCTCCAATGAGCAGTTCTTC
.	TRBV27	.	TRBJ2-3	CASSWNWPTDTQYF	TGTGCCAGCAGTTGGAACTGGCCCACAGATACGCAGTATTTT